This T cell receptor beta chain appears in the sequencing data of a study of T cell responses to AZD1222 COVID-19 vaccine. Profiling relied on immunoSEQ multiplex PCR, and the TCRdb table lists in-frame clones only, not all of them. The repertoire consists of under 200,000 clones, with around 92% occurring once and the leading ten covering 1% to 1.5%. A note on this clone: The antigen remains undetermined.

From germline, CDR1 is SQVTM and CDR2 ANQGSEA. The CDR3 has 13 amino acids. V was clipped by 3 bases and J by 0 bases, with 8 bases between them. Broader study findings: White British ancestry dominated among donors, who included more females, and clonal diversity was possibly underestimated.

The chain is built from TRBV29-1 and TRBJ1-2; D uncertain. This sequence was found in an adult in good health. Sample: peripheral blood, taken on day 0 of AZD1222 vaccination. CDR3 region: CSVEEGSNYGYTF. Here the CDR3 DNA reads TGCAGCGTTGAGGAGGGCTCTAACTATGGCTACACCTTC.